Following are 27 T cell receptor beta chains from one sample sequenced in a study of T-cell reconstitution after alpha-beta-depleted transplantation in children. TCRbeta library construction was performed incorporating unique molecular identifiers. Each CDR3 protein gets one entry after TCRdb re-called the PCR reads with MiXCR. The sample lists roughly 500,000 distinct CDR3 sequences, under 12% seen once, with about 2.1% in the top ten. Here the sequenced sample was PBMCs, taken before TCRalphabeta/CD19-depleted stem cell transplant. The receptor source for this set is a child between 2 and 9 years old with inherited bone marrow failure, due to receive a stem cell transplant.

The chain combines TRBV2 with TRBJ2-3, with a possible D match to TRBD2 (6 bases). V was clipped by 11 bases and J by 2 bases, with 20 bases between them. The CDR3 covers 15 residues. CDR1 and CDR2 from the germline V gene are SNHLY and FYNNEI. Written as DNA, the CDR3 is TGTGCCTCCCAAGGATGGGGGGTTATCACAGATACGCAGTATTTT. Protein: CASQGWGVITDTQYF. The variable domain in full, with the rest retrieved from reference TRBV2 and TRBJ2-3, is EPEVTQTPSHQVTQMGQEVILRCVPISNHLYFYWYRQILGQKVEFLVSFYNNEISEKSEIFDDQFSVERPDGSNFTLKIRSTKLEDSAMYFCASQGWGVITDTQYFGPGTRLTVL.

There are many counts of this clonotype. CDR3 sequence reads: CASSKGLVDSYEQYF. Here the CDR3 DNA reads TGTGCCAGCAGCAAAGGGCTCGTAGACTCCTACGAGCAGTACTTC. The rearrangement joins TRBV21-1 to TRBJ2-7. TRBV21-1 is an annotated pseudogene. This CDR3 has 15 amino acids.

This clonotype occurred many times. The rearrangement links TRBV5-1 to TRBJ2-7; a possible D gene is TRBD1 (5 bases). The CDR3 is 13 amino acids. Trimming left V 4 bases short and J 0 bases short, with 8 bases between. Germline V gene lookup returns CDR1 SGHRS and CDR2 YFSETQ. The DNA of the CDR3 is TGCGCCAGCAGCCTGGACAACTCCTACGAGCAGTACTTC. Its protein is CASSLDNSYEQYF.

Ten or more counts support this clonotype. This chain links TRBV2 with TRBJ2-7; TRBD1 agrees at 7 bases. The CDR3 loop spans 15 amino acids. The J segment lost 1 base and the V segment lost 5 bases, leaving 8 bases of the junction unmatched. Per germline, CDR1 SNHLY and CDR2 FYNNEI. The CDR3 DNA is TGTGCCAGCAGTTTTATGACAGGGTTATCCTACGAGCAGTACTTC. Protein sequence: CASSFMTGLSYEQYF.

In its sample, this clonotype was seen many times. J is TRBJ1-2 and V is TRBV11-2; possibly TRBD1 for D (5 bases). Germline-derived CDR1 and CDR2 are SGHAT and FQNNGV. Trimming cost V 4 bases and J 0 bases, with 9 bases left between them. This CDR3 region has 14 residues. The CDR3 is CASSSGIPNYGYTF. The CDR3, as DNA: TGTGCCAGCAGCTCAGGGATCCCTAACTATGGCTACACCTTC.

This clonotype was counted at least ten times. This rearrangement joins TRBV6-5 to TRBJ1-4, with 10 bases fitting TRBD1. The CDR3 has 16 residues. Trimming removed 2 bases from V and 0 bases from J; junction bases left unmatched: 0. The germline V gene has CDR1 MNHEY and CDR2 SVGAGI. The CDR3 sequence is CASSYGTGATNEKLFF. CDR3 nucleotide sequence: TGTGCCAGCAGTTACGGGACAGGGGCAACTAATGAAAAACTGTTTTTT.

In its sample, this clonotype was seen many times. For the CDR3, the DNA is TGTGCCAGCAGCGCCCCCGCTAGGCCCCAGCATTTT. The encoded protein is CASSAPARPQHF. The chain links TRBV7-9 to TRBJ1-5; D remains ambiguous. Trimming cost V 5 bases and J 9 bases, with 11 bases left between them. CDR1 and CDR2 from the germline V gene are SEHNR and FQNEAQ (reference sequence). The CDR3 runs 12 residues.

The table lists this clonotype with many counts. The chain recombines TRBV14 with TRBJ2-1, with 10 bases matching TRBD2. Germline assignment: CDR1 SGHDN and CDR2 FVKESK. This CDR3 contains 16 residues. J was trimmed by 6 bases and V by 1 base; bases with no gene match: 6. As DNA, the CDR3 is TGTGCCAGCAGCCAAGCTCGTAGCGGGAGGCCCAATGAGCAGTTCTTC. Amino acids: CASSQARSGRPNEQFF. The entire variable domain, with the rest obtained from reference TRBV14 and TRBJ2-1, is as follows: EAGVTQFPSHSVIEKGQTVTLRCDPISGHDNLYWYRRVMGKEIKFLLHFVKESKQDESGMPNNRFLAERTGGTYSTLKVQPAELEDSGVYFCASSQARSGRPNEQFFGPGTRLTVL.

Turning to this clonotype: Given a much more abundant clone one base away, this may be a read error. The V gene is TRBV6-2 or TRBV6-3, the J gene TRBJ2-7; a possible D gene is TRBD1 (6 bases). The CDR3 contains 13 residues. Germline CDR1 MNHEY, CDR2 SVGEGT. The CDR3 coding sequence is TGTGCCACCAACCTGGGACACTCCTACGAGCAGTCCTTC. Residues: CATNLGHSYEQSF.

The sample holds many counts of this clonotype. V gene TRBV5-1 combines with J gene TRBJ2-1, with 10 bases aligning to TRBD2. The CDR3 is 14 residues long. J lost 7 bases, V lost 2 bases, and 3 bases had no gene match. Germline V gene lookup returns CDR1 SGHRS and CDR2 YFSETQ. CDR3 sequence: CASSFEGLANEQFF. The DNA of the CDR3 is TGCGCCAGCAGCTTTGAGGGACTAGCGAATGAGCAGTTCTTC. Full variable domain (rest looked up from reference TRBV5-1 and TRBJ2-1): KAGVTQTPRYLIKTRGQQVTLSCSPISGHRSVSWYQQTPGQGLQFLFEYFSETQRNKGNFPGRFSGRQFSNSRSEMNVSTLELGDSALYLCASSFEGLANEQFFGPGTRLTVL.

This clonotype was counted ten times or more. This chain joins TRBV11-2 and TRBJ2-1; D is possibly TRBD2 (6 bases). With 3 bases removed from V and 10 bases from J, the gap between germline ends came to 16 bases. Germline CDR1 and CDR2: SGHAT and FQNNGV. The CDR3 is made up of 14 amino acids. The CDR3 DNA reads TGTGCCAGCAGCTTGGAGGGACTTCTCGCCGAGCAGTTCTTC. This gives the protein CASSLEGLLAEQFF.

This clonotype was seen repeatedly, ten times or more. The chain couples TRBV9 to TRBJ2-5; D is uncertain. Looked up from germline, CDR1 is SGDLS and CDR2 is YYNGEE. The V end lost 0 bases, the J end lost 5 bases, and 11 bases lay between the germline ends. There are 14 residues in the CDR3. In nucleotides, the CDR3 is TGTGCCAGCAGCGTAGCGGTAAGAGCGGAGACCCAGTACTTC. It specifies CASSVAVRAETQYF.

This clonotype has ten or more counts. The genes are TRBV4-3 and TRBJ2-2; 7 bases fit TRBD1. Germline V lookup: CDR1 LGHNA, CDR2 YSLEER. V was pared by 4 bases and J by 3 bases, with 5 bases of the junction left unmatched. This CDR3 contains 15 residues. CDR3 bases: TGCGCCAGCAGCCGAGGGGGCCTGGACACCGGGGAGCTGTTTTTT. Its translation: CASSRGGLDTGELFF.

The chain has TRBV30 and TRBJ2-3; a weak D match, TRBD1 (5 bases). CDR1 is GTSNPN, CDR2 SVGIG, per germline (reference sequence). V was clipped by 7 bases and J by 7 bases, with 18 bases between them. CDR3 length equals 13 residues. The CDR3 DNA reads as TGTGCCTCCCTTTTGGGGCGTCGGAATACGCAGTATTTT. This gives the protein CASLLGRRNTQYF.

The chain links TRBV7-9 to TRBJ2-7; no definite D call. The CDR3 spans 14 residues. Germline V gives CDR1 SEHNR, CDR2 FQNEAQ (reference sequence). Deletions cut 2 bases from V and 2 bases from J, with 10 bases between. The CDR3 loop reads CASSLSSRPYEQYF. The DNA for the CDR3 is TGTGCCAGCAGCTTAAGTTCGCGGCCCTACGAGCAGTACTTC.

This clonotype was counted between two and nine times. CDR3 bases: TGTGCCAGCAGTCGCGAGGGCAGGTATTCCTACAATGAGCAGTTCTTC. It encodes CASSREGRYSYNEQFF. The chain recombines TRBV27 with TRBJ2-1; D perhaps matches TRBD2 (5 bases). CDR1 is MNHEY, CDR2 SMNVEV, per germline (reference sequence). Trimming pared 5 bases from V and 1 base from J, leaving 15 bases between. CDR3 length: 16 amino acids.

This clonotype has a count of ten or more. The J gene is TRBJ2-5, the V gene TRBV5-5, with 10 bases identical to TRBD2. In germline, CDR1 is SGHKS, CDR2 YYEKEE (reference sequence). J lost 2 bases, V lost 3 bases, and 7 bases had no gene match. The CDR3 is made up of 16 amino acids. The CDR3 DNA reads TGTGCCAGCAGCTCTAGCGGGAGAAGGGGGCAAGAGACCCAGTACTTC. It codes for CASSSSGRRGQETQYF.

V is TRBV11-2 and J is TRBJ2-7; TRBD2 is a possible D gene (5 bases). CDR3 length: 15 amino acids. V was trimmed by 5 bases and J by 3 bases, leaving 17 bases between them. From germline, CDR1 is SGHAT and CDR2 FQNNGV. CDR3 protein: CASSLEWERDYEQYF. The CDR3 DNA follows: TGTGCCAGCAGCCTTGAGTGGGAGAGGGACTACGAGCAGTACTTC.

There are a few counts of this clonotype. The chain carries TRBV5-4 and TRBJ2-5, with 9 bases that match TRBD2. Germline CDR1 and CDR2: SGHNT and YYREEE (reference sequence). After removal of 1 base from V and 3 bases from J, the junction contained 4 bases not matched to a gene. The CDR3 sequence is 15 residues long. CDR3 in DNA: TGTGCCAGCAGCTTGCCGGTAGCGGGAGAAGAGACCCAGTACTTC. Protein: CASSLPVAGEETQYF.

This clonotype was recorded at least ten times. The V call is TRBV4-3, the J call TRBJ1-1, with D unresolved. Trimming pared 1 base from V and 1 base from J, leaving 4 bases between. This CDR3 is 13 amino acids long. CDR1 is LGHNA and CDR2 is YSLEER in the germline V gene. The DNA for the CDR3 is TGCGCCAGCAGCCAAGTCAGGAACACTGAAGCTTTCTTT. This translates into CASSQVRNTEAFF.

This clonotype has ten or more counts. The CDR3 spells CASSVGGGGGTEAFF. The CDR3, as DNA: TGTGCCAGCAGCGTAGGAGGAGGGGGAGGCACTGAAGCTTTCTTT. The chain recombines TRBV9 with TRBJ1-1, with D possibly TRBD1 on 6 matching bases. The V gene's germline CDR1 is SGDLS and CDR2 YYNGEE. The V end was cut by 0 bases, the J end by 4 bases, with 13 bases between. CDR3 length: 15 residues. The full variable domain, in which reference TRBV9 and TRBJ1-1 provide the parts outside the CDR3, is DSGVTQTPKHLITATGQRVTLRCSPRSGDLSVYWYQQSLDQGLQFLIQYYNGEERAKGNILERFSAQQFPDLHSELNLSSLELGDSALYFCASSVGGGGGTEAFFGQGTRLTVV.

This clonotype occurred many times. The chain employs TRBV12-3 or TRBV12-4 and TRBJ2-1; 9 bases map to TRBD2. The CDR3 is made up of 15 amino acids. The ends lost 6 bases at V and 7 bases at J; junction bases unmatched: 10. The CDR3 sequence: CASSTIAGVQNEQFF. In DNA, the CDR3 is TGTGCCAGCAGCACCATAGCGGGAGTACAAAATGAGCAGTTCTTC.

V usage is TRBV20-1 and J usage is TRBJ2-1, with D possibly being TRBD2 (6 bases). V gave up 0 bases and J gave up 6 bases, with 12 bases separating them. The germline V gene encodes CDR1 DFQATT and CDR2 SNEGSKA (reference sequence). This CDR3 region has 14 residues. CDR3 amino acids: CSARDGGERNEQFF. Here the CDR3 DNA reads TGCAGTGCTAGAGATGGAGGGGAGCGCAATGAGCAGTTCTTC.

Of note for this clonotype: One base away lies a much larger clone, so this may be a sequencing read error. The gene calls are TRBV7-6 and TRBJ2-7; D is unclear. The CDR3 sequence is 13 residues long. Germline CDR1 is SGHVS and CDR2 is FNYEAQ. Here the CDR3 reads CASSMGSSYVQYF. The CDR3 DNA is TGTGCCAGCAGCATGGGCAGCTCCTACGTGCAGTACTTC.

This chain joins TRBV20-1 and TRBJ2-2; possibly TRBD1 or TRBD2 for D (5 bases each). V gave up 6 bases and J gave up 0 bases, with 11 bases separating them. This CDR3 has 14 residues. CDR1 and CDR2 from the germline V gene are DFQATT and SNEGSKA (reference sequence). CDR3 sequence (DNA): TGCAGTGCGACCGGGACGGCGAACACCGGGGAGCTGTTTTTT. This sequence encodes CSATGTANTGELFF.

This clonotype was seen many times. This chain uses TRBV6-1 with TRBJ1-1; no clear D gene. CDR3 length: 14 amino acids. The V end lost 5 bases, the J end lost 0 bases, and 10 bases lay between the germline ends. Germline CDR1 and CDR2: MNHNS and SASEGT. The CDR3 is CASSKLPMNTEAFF. The CDR3 bases are TGTGCCAGCAGTAAACTTCCCATGAACACTGAAGCTTTCTTT.

As to this clonotype: A read error may be the cause here, since a much bigger clone is one base away. The chain couples TRBV20-1 to TRBJ2-2, with D possibly TRBD1 on 7 matching bases. Trimming stripped 0 bases from V and 7 bases from J, with 9 bases between. CDR1 DFQATT and CDR2 SNEGSKA come from the germline V gene (reference sequence). The CDR3 is 13 amino acids. The CDR3 spells CSARDRGVGELFF. In DNA, the CDR3 is TGCAGTGCTAGAGACAGGGGGGTCGGGGAGCTGTTTTTT.